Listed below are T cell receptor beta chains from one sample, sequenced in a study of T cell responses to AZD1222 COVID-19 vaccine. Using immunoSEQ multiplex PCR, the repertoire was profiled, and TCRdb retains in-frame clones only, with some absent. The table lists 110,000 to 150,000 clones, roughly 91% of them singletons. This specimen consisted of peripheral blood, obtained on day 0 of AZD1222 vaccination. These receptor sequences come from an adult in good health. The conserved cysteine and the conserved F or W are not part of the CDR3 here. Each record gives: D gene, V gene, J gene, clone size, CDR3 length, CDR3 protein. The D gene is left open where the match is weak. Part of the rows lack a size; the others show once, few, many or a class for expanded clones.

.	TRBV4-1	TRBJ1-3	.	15	ASSHITRLSSGNTIY
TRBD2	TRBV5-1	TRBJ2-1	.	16	ASSLVGGAGGSYNEQF
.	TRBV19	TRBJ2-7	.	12	ASSIGTLAYEQY
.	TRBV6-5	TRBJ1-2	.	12	ASTGGAPMGGYT
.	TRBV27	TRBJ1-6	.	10	ASSSPTGNLH
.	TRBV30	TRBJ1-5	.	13	AWSVSRHSNQPQH
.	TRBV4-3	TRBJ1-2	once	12	ASSSQGIFYGYT
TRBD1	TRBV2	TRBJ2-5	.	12	ASQIQGAGETQY
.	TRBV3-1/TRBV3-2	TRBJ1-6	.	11	ASAWGEDSPLH
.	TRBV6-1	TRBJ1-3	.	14	ASSEVGTLPGNTIY
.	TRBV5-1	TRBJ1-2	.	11	ASSLDRVRGYT
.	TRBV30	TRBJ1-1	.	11	AWRETGNTEAF
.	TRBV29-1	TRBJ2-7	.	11	SVDVGGPYEQY
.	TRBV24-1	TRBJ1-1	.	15	ATSDSPSPPGVIEAF
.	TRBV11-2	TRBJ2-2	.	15	ASSPPRGTVTTGELF
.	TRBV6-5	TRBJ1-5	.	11	ASSYSPRGPWH
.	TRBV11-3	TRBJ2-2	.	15	ASSLGWRGPNTGELF
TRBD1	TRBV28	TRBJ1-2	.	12	ASSLGTDNYGYT
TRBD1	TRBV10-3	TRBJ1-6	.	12	ATLGGQGNSPLH
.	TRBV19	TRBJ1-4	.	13	ASKRPGHPNEKLF
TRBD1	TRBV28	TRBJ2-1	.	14	ASSPTGGAGVNEQF
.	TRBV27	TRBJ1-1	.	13	ASSLRGGMNTEAF